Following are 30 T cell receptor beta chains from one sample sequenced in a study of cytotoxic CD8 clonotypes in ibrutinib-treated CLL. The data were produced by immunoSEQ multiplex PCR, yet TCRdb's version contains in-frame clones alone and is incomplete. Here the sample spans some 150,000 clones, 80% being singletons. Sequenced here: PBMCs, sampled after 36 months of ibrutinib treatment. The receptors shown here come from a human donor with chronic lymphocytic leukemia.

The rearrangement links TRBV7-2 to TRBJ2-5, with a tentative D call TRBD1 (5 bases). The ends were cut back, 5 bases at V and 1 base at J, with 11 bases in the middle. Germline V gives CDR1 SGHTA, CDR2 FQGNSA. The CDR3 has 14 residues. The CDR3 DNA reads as TGTGCCAGCAGCGCCCATGGGGCCCAAGAGACCCAGTACTTC. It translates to CASSAHGAQETQYF.

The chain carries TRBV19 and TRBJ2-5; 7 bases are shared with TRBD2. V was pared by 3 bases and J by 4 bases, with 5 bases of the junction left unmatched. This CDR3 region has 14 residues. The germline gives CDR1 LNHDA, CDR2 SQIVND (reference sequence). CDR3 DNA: TGTGCCAGTAGTATGGGTGGGAGGGGAGAGACCCAGTACTTC. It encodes CASSMGGRGETQYF.

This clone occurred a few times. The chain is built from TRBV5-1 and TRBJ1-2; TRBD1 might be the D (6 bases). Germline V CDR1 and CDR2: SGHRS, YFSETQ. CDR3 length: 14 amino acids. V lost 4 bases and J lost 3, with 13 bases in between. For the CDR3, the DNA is TGCGCCAGCAGCCCCAGGAGGGGGGACTATGGCTACACCTTC. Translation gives CASSPRRGDYGYTF.

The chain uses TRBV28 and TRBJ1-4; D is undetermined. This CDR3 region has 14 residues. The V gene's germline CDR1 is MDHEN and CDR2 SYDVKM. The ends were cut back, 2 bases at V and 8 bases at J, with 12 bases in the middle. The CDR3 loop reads CASSLAGSWEKLFF. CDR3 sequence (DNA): TGTGCCAGCAGTTTAGCGGGGAGTTGGGAAAAACTGTTTTTT.

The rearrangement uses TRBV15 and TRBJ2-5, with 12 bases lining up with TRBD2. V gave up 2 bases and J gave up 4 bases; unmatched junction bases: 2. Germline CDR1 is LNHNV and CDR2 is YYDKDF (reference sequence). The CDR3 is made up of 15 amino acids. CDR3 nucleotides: TGTGCCACCAGCAGATTGGGACTAGCGGGAGAGACCCAGTACTTC. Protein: CATSRLGLAGETQYF.

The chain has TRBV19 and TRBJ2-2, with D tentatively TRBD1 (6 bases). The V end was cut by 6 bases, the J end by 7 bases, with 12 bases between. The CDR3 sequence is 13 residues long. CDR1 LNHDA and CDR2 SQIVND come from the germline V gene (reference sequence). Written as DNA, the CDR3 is TGTGCCAGTAGCACAGGGTTGGTCGGGGAGCTGTTTTTT. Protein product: CASSTGLVGELFF. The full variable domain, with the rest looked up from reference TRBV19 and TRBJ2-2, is DGGITQSPKYLFRKEGQNVTLSCEQNLNHDAMYWYRQDPGQGLRLIYYSQIVNDFQKGDIAEGYSVSREKKESFPLTVTSAQKNPTAFYLCASSTGLVGELFFGEGSRLTVL.

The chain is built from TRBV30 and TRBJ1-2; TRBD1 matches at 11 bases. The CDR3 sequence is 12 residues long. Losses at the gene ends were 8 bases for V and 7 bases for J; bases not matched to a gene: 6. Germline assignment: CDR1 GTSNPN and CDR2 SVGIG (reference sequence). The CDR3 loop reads CAEGQGVSGYTF. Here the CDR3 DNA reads TGTGCCGAGGGACAGGGGGTATCTGGCTACACCTTC.

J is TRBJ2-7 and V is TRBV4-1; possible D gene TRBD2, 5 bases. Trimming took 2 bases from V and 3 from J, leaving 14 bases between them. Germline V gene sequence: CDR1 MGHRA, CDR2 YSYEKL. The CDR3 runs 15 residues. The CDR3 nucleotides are TGCGCCAGCAGCCAACCCGGGGTCCTATTCTACGAGCAGTACTTC. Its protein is CASSQPGVLFYEQYF.

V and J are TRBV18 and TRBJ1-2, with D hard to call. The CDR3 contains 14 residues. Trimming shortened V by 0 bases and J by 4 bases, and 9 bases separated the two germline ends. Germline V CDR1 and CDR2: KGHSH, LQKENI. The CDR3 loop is CASSPPGVLYGYTF. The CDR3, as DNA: TGTGCCAGCTCACCACCTGGGGTACTCTATGGCTACACCTTC.

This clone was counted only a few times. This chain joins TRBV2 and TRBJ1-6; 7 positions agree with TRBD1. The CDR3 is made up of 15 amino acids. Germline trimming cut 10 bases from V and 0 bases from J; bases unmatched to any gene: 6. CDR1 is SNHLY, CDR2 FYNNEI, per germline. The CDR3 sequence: CATDRVSSYNSPLHF. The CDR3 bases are TGTGCCACAGACAGGGTTAGCTCCTATAATTCACCCCTCCACTTT.

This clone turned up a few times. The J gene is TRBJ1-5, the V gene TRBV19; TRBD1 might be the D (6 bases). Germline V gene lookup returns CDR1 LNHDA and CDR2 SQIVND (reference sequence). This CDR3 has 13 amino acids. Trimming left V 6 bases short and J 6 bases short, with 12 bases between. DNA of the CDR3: TGTGCCAGTAGCTGGACAGTCGGTCAGCCCCAGCATTTT. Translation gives CASSWTVGQPQHF.

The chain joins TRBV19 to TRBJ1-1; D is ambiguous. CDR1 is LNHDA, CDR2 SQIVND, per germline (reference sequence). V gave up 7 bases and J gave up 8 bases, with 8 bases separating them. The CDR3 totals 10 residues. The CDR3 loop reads CASKGVEAFF. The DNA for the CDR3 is TGTGCCAGTAAAGGAGTCGAAGCTTTCTTT.

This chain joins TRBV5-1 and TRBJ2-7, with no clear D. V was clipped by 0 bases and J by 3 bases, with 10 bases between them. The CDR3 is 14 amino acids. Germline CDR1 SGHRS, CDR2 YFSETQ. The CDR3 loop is CASSLGEVGYEQYF. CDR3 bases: TGCGCCAGCAGCTTGGGAGAGGTCGGCTACGAGCAGTACTTC.

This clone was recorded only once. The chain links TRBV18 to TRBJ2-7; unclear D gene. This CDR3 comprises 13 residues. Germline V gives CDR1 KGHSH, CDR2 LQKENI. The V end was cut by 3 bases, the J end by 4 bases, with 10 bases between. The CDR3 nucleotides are TGTGCCAGCTCACCGGCCCGACTTTACGAGCAGTACTTC. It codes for CASSPARLYEQYF. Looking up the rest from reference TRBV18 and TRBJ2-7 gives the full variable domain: NAGVMQNPRHLVRRRGQEARLRCSPMKGHSHVYWYRQLPEEGLKFMVYLQKENIIDESGMPKERFSAEFPKEGPSILRIQQVVRGDSAAYFCASSPARLYEQYFGPGTRLTVT.

CDR3 protein: CASSQEGRGNTIYF. The CDR3 DNA is TGCGCCAGCAGCCAAGAAGGACGGGGAAACACCATATATTTT. The chain carries TRBV4-1 and TRBJ1-3; no definite D call. The CDR3 extends over 14 amino acids. Germline CDR1 MGHRA, CDR2 YSYEKL. V was clipped by 0 bases and J by 4 bases, with 7 bases between them.

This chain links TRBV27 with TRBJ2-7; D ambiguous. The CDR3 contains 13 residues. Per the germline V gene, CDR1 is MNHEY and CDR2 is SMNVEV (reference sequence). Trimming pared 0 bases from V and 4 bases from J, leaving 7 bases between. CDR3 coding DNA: TGTGCCAGCAGTTTATCCCCAGGTTACGAGCAGTACTTC. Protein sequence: CASSLSPGYEQYF.

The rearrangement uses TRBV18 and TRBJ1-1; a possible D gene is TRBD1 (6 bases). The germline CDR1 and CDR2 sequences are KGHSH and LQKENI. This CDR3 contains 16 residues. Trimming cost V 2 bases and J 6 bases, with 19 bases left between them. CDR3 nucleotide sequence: TGTGCCAGCTCACCATCATCGGGGGGGCGCAGGGCTGAAGCTTTCTTT. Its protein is CASSPSSGGRRAEAFF.

In nucleotides, the CDR3 is TGTGCCAGCAGTCCAAATGGCGGGACTGAAGCTTTCTTT. This translates into CASSPNGGTEAFF. The chain carries TRBV2 and TRBJ1-1, with D hard to call. Trimming shortened V by 5 bases and J by 5 bases, and 12 bases separated the two germline ends. The germline CDR1 and CDR2 sequences are SNHLY and FYNNEI. The CDR3 spans 13 residues.

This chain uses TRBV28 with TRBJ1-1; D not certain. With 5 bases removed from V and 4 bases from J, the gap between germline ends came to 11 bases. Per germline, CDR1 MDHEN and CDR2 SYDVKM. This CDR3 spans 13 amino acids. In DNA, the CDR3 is TGTGCCAGCAGTCCCCCAATGCGCACTGAAGCTTTCTTT. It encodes CASSPPMRTEAFF.

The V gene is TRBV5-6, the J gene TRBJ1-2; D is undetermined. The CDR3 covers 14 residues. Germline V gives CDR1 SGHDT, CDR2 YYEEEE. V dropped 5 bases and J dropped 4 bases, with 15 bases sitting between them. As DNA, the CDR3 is TGTGCCAGCAGAGCTACGTCACGGGTCTATGGCTACACCTTC. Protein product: CASRATSRVYGYTF.

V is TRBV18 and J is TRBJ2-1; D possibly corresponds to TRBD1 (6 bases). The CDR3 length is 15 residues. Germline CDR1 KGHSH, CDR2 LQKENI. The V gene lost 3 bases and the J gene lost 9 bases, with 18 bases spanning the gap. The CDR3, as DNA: TGTGCCAGCTCACCGGGCAGGGGCTCCCTCAGTGAGCAGTTCTTC. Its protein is CASSPGRGSLSEQFF.

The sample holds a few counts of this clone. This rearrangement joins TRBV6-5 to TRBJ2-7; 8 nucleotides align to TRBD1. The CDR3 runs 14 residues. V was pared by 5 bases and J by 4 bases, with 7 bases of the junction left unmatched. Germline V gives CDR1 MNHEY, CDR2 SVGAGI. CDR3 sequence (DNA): TGTGCCAGCAGTCAGACAGGGGAAGGGTACGAGCAGTACTTC. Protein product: CASSQTGEGYEQYF.

The CDR3 region is CASSIREFTEAFF. The CDR3 DNA reads as TGTGCCAGTAGTATCAGGGAGTTCACTGAAGCTTTCTTT. V gene TRBV19 combines with J gene TRBJ1-1; weak D call: TRBD1 (5 bases). V lost 3 bases to trimming and J lost 4 bases, with 9 bases between them. This CDR3 is 13 amino acids long. Germline-derived CDR1 and CDR2 are LNHDA and SQIVND (reference sequence).

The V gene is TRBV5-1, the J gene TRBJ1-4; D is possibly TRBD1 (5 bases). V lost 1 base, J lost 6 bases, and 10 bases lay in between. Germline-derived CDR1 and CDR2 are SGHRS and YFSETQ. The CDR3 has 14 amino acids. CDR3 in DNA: TGCGCCAGCAGCTTGCGTGGGACGGATGAAAAACTGTTTTTT. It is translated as CASSLRGTDEKLFF. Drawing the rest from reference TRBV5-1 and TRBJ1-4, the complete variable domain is KAGVTQTPRYLIKTRGQQVTLSCSPISGHRSVSWYQQTPGQGLQFLFEYFSETQRNKGNFPGRFSGRQFSNSRSEMNVSTLELGDSALYLCASSLRGTDEKLFFGSGTQLSVL.

As DNA, the CDR3 is TGTGCCAGCCACTTCGTGACAGGGGTCAATCAGCCCCAGCATTTT. Its protein product is CASHFVTGVNQPQHF. The chain carries TRBV6-1 and TRBJ1-5; 8 positions agree with TRBD1. CDR3 length equals 15 residues. V was pared by 8 bases and J by 3 bases, with 9 bases of the junction left unmatched. Germline V gene lookup returns CDR1 MNHNS and CDR2 SASEGT.

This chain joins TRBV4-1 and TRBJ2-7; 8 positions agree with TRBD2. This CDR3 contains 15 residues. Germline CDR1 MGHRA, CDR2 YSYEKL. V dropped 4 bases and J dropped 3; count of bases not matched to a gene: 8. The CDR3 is CASSRDGRGNYEQYF. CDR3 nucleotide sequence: TGCGCCAGCAGCCGGGACGGGAGGGGAAACTACGAGCAGTACTTC.

In DNA, the CDR3 is TGTGCCAGCAGCGCCGGCCGGGGACAGGGTAACAATGAGCAGTTCTTC. This gives the protein CASSAGRGQGNNEQFF. The V gene is TRBV9, the J gene TRBJ2-1; 9 positions agree with TRBD1. V dropped 3 bases and J dropped 5; count of bases not matched to a gene: 9. CDR3 length: 16 residues. The germline V gene encodes CDR1 SGDLS and CDR2 YYNGEE.

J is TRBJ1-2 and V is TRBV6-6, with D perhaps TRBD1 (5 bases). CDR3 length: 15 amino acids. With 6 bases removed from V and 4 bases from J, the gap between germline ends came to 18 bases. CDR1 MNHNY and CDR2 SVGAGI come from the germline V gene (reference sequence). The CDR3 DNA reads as TGTGCCAGCAGACGTTCAGAAGACAGCGGCTATGGCTACACCTTC. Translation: CASRRSEDSGYGYTF.

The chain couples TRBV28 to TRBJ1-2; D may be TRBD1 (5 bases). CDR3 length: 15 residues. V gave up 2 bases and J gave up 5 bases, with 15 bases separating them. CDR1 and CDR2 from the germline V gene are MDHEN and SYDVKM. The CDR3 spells CASSLLGREGYGYTF. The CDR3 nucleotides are TGTGCCAGCAGTTTACTGGGCAGGGAGGGTTATGGCTACACCTTC.

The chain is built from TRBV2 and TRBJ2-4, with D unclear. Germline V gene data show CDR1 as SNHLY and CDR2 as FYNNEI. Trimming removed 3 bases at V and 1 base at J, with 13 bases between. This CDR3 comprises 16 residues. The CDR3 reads CASSDLTFGAKNIQYF. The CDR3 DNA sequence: TGTGCCAGCAGTGATTTAACGTTCGGGGCCAAAAACATTCAGTACTTC.